Shown below are 10 T cell receptor beta chains from a single sample sequenced in a study of OX40 agonist ivuxolimab in advanced cancers. Some clones are missing from TCRdb's copy, which holds only in-frame ones; the method was immunoSEQ multiplex PCR. The table shows around 54,000 clones, with approximately 94% occurring only once. Here the sequenced sample was CD4+ or CD8+ T cells sorted from blood, taken in a trial of the OX40 agonist ivuxolimab. All receptors come from an adult with an advanced solid tumor such as melanoma, head and neck, liver or kidney cancer.

The CDR3, as DNA: TGCAGCGTGTCTGGGTCCGAAGGGGCCCTCCACTTT. It codes for CSVSGSEGALHF. The genes are TRBV29-1 and TRBJ1-6, with D possibly TRBD1 on 5 matching bases. V lost 6 bases and J 14 bases, leaving 17 bases between the germline ends. The CDR3 loop spans 12 amino acids. The germline gives CDR1 SQVTM, CDR2 ANQGSEA.

This clone appeared once. The V gene is TRBV28, the J gene TRBJ2-1; a weak D match, TRBD2 (6 bases). The length of the CDR3 is 14 residues. V was cut by 8 bases and J by 2 bases, with 13 bases left in between. Germline CDR1 and CDR2: MDHEN and SYDVKM. The CDR3 reads CASEGSGTYNEQFF. The CDR3 DNA sequence: TGTGCCAGCGAGGGTAGCGGCACCTACAATGAGCAGTTCTTC. The full variable domain, in which reference TRBV28 and TRBJ2-1 provide the parts outside the CDR3, is DVKVTQSSRYLVKRTGEKVFLECVQDMDHENMFWYRQDPGLGLRLIYFSYDVKMKEKGDIPEGYSVSREKKERFSLILESASTNQTSMYLCASEGSGTYNEQFFGPGTRLTVL.

The CDR3 coding sequence is TGCGCCAGCAGCTTTCCTCAGGGGGGGCCAGACACTGAAGCTTTCTTT. Translating gives CASSFPQGGPDTEAFF. The gene calls are TRBV5-1 and TRBJ1-1; 7 bases align to TRBD1. Germline CDR1 reads SGHRS; CDR2 reads YFSETQ. Trimming removed 2 bases from V and 3 bases from J; junction bases left unmatched: 10. This CDR3 comprises 16 residues.

The chain uses TRBV5-6 and TRBJ1-2; D remains ambiguous. V was clipped by 2 bases and J by 9 bases, with 11 bases between them. Germline V gene lookup returns CDR1 SGHDT and CDR2 YYEEEE. The CDR3 is 12 residues long. CDR3 in amino acids: CASSLGLVRYTF. CDR3 in DNA: TGTGCCAGCAGCTTAGGACTTGTTCGCTACACCTTC.

The CDR3 DNA sequence: TGCAGCGTTAGGAGCGACTCTGGGGCCAACGTCCTGACTTTC. It yields the protein CSVRSDSGANVLTF. This chain connects TRBV29-1 to TRBJ2-6; D is unclear. This CDR3 is built from 14 residues. Per the germline V gene, CDR1 is SQVTM and CDR2 is ANQGSEA. V lost 5 bases, J lost 0 bases, and 8 bases lay in between.

This clone occurred once. The chain links TRBV10-3 to TRBJ2-1; 10 nucleotides match TRBD2. Germline CDR1 ENHRY, CDR2 SYGVKD. CDR3 length: 16 residues. V trimming: 0 bases; J trimming: 2 bases; junction bases outside the gene matches: 1. Here the CDR3 DNA reads TGTGCCATCAGTGAGTCAAGCGGGAGGGCCTACAATGAGCAGTTCTTC. It translates to CAISESSGRAYNEQFF.

The chain carries TRBV11-2 and TRBJ2-7; 11 nucleotides line up with TRBD2. This CDR3 has 15 amino acids. Germline V gene sequence: CDR1 SGHAT, CDR2 FQNNGV. The V segment lost 2 bases and the J segment 2 bases; nucleotides outside the gene matches: 2. The CDR3 DNA sequence: TGTGCCAGCAGCTTACGACTAGCGGGGACCTACGAGCAGTACTTC. It codes for CASSLRLAGTYEQYF.

The gene calls are TRBV25-1 and TRBJ1-1; TRBD1 agrees at 8 bases. V was clipped by 10 bases and J by 6 bases; unmatched bases: 1. Germline V lookup: CDR1 MGHDK, CDR2 SYGVNS. This CDR3 has 10 amino acids. The CDR3: CATQGAEAFF. DNA of the CDR3: TGTGCCACACAGGGGGCTGAAGCTTTCTTT. Drawing the rest from reference TRBV25-1 and TRBJ1-1, the complete variable domain is EADIYQTPRYLVIGTGKKITLECSQTMGHDKMYWYQQDPGMELHLIHYSYGVNSTEKGDLSSESTVSRIRTEHFPLTLESARPSHTSQYLCATQGAEAFFGQGTRLTVV.

This clone appeared a single time. The V and J genes are TRBV18 and TRBJ2-7; TRBD2 agrees at 13 bases. The germline gives CDR1 KGHSH, CDR2 LQKENI. V trimming: 6 bases; J trimming: 3 bases; junction bases outside the gene matches: 8. The CDR3 totals 16 residues. This CDR3 is CASSPTSGRDRYEQYF. The CDR3, as DNA: TGTGCCAGCTCTCCTACTAGCGGGAGGGATCGCTACGAGCAGTACTTC.

This rearrangement joins TRBV19 to TRBJ1-2, with a weak D call TRBD1 (5 bases). The length of the CDR3 is 11 residues. Trimming stripped 9 bases from V and 7 bases from J, with 12 bases between. CDR1 and CDR2 (germline): LNHDA, SQIVND (reference sequence). CDR3 bases: TGTGCCAGCCTCCAGGGTGTTGGCTACACCTTC. Translation gives CASLQGVGYTF.